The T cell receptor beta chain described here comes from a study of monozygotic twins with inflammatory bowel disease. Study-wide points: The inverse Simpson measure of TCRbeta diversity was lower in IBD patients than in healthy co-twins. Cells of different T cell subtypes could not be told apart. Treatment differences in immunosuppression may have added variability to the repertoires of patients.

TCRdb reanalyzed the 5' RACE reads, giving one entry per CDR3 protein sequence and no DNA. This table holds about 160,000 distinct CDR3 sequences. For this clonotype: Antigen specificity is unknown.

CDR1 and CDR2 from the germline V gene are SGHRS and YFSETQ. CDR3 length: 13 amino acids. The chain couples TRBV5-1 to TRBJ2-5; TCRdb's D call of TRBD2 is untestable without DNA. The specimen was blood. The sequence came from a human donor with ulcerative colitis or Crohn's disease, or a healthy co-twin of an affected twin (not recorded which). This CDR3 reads CASSRPLPETQYF.